The TCR beta chain under discussion was sequenced for a study of shared clonotypes between healthy human individuals. Study-level information: Researchers assigned three CD4 naive, three CD4 memory, two CD8 naive and one CD8 memory plate to each donor.

The genomic DNA of each subset was split evenly across several immunoSEQ plates. Profiled with immunoSEQ multiplex PCR; TCRdb holds only in-frame clones, not every one. The data contain roughly 1.5 million clones, 95% to 99% of them singletons. Study-level findings and limits: Sampling used blood alone; tissue repertoires probably differ. Large depth notwithstanding, sorted-subset sequencing proved incomplete by rarefaction.

Germline V gives CDR1 SGHKS, CDR2 YYEKEE (reference sequence). V lost 5 bases and J lost 7, with 15 bases in between. The CDR3 runs to 14 residues. Concerning this clone itself: Its antigen is unknown.

This receptor was identified in a man younger than 40 in good health. Sequenced sample: naive CD4+ T cells sorted from blood. Subset here: CD45RA+ positively selected. The chain combines TRBV5-5 with TRBJ2-2; D possibly corresponds to TRBD1 (6 bases). The CDR3: CASRRDQGIGELFF. The CDR3 DNA is TGTGCCAGCAGAAGGGACCAGGGGATCGGGGAGCTGTTTTTT. Combining the CDR3 with reference TRBV5-5 and TRBJ2-2 gives the whole variable domain DAGVTQSPTHLIKTRGQQVTLRCSPISGHKSVSWYQQVLGQGPQFIFQYYEKEERGRGNFPDRFSARQFPNYSSELNVNALLLGDSALYLCASRRDQGIGELFFGEGSRLTVL.